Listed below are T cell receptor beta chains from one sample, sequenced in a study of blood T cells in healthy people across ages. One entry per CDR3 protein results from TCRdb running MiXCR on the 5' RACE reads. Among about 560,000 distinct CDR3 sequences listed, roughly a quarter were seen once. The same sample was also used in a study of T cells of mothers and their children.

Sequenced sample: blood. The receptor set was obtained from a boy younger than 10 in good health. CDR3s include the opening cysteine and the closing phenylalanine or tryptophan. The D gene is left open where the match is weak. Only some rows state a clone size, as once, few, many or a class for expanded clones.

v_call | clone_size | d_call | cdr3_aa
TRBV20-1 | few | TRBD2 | CSARPMTSGGANNEQFF
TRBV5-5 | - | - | CASSPRDTGSPSSYEQYF
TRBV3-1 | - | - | CASSLTGRKNEKLFF
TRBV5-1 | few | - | CASSSGGGNQPQHF
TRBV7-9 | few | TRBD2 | CASRRGGPETQYF
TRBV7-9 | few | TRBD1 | CASSLARDRDGSNYGYTF
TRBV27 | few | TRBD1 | CASSLLVGTGIGEQYF
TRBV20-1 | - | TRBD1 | CSARNWVGGSLYNEQFF
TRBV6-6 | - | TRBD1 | CASRYRGLGNTIYF
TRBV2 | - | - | CASRRWDGNEKLFF
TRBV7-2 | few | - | CASSLNGNYEQYF
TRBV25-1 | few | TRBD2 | CASSGILIAGVRDTQYF
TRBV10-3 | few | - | CARQTVWARTDTQYF
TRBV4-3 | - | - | CASSQAEGRHEQYF
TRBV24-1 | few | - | CATSDYYNEQFF